This record covers a single T cell receptor (beta chain). Germline V gene lookup returns CDR1 GTSNPN and CDR2 SVGIG (reference sequence). CDR3 size: 11 residues. Trimming removed 7 bases from V and 8 bases from J, with 12 bases in between. Participant ages covered about 18 to 100 years across 25 or so US areas. This record belongs to a study of blood T cell repertoires in COVID-19. Study details: Samples taken during acute and convalescent COVID-19 were collected in the United States, Italy and Spain. T cells, B-cell-depleted T cells, or PBMCs provided the cDNA or gDNA that served as material.

Original processing methods: Amplification with reference gene primers provided the estimates of nucleated cell counts. Data came from immunoSEQ multiplex PCR; TCRdb stores just in-frame clones and leaves some out. V and J calls and clone size are given by that table; D and trimming were obtained from the DNA. The data show approximately 200,000 clones, 75% to 90% seen once. This clonotype originated in a middle-aged woman with acute COVID-19. Sequenced: PBMCs or T cells enriched from blood (not recorded which). The chain links TRBV30 to TRBJ2-1, with a tentative D call TRBD2 (6 bases). The CDR3 loop reads CAYSGTHEQFF. The CDR3, as DNA: TGTGCCTATTCGGGGACTCATGAGCAGTTCTTC.